This passage covers 25 T cell receptor beta chains from one sample sequenced in a study of graft-versus-host responses after intestinal transplantation. The protocol was immunoSEQ multiplex PCR, while the TCRdb copy is restricted to in-frame clones and leaves out a portion. The sample records about 13,000 clones, roughly 81% being singletons. The specimen was PBMCs, collected after intestinal transplantation. The receptors were sampled from a human patient who received an intestinal transplant, so some T cells may come from the graft donor.

J is TRBJ2-7 and V is TRBV9, with D possibly being TRBD1 (5 bases). The length of the CDR3 is 16 residues. Germline CDR1 SGDLS, CDR2 YYNGEE. Trimming left V 0 bases short and J 2 bases short, with 15 bases between. The CDR3 nucleotides read TGTGCCAGCAGCGTAGGGTCCAGGGCCATCACCTACGAGCAGTACTTC. Amino acids: CASSVGSRAITYEQYF.

The chain joins TRBV7-2 to TRBJ2-2; TRBD1 might be the D (5 bases). CDR1 SGHTA and CDR2 FQGNSA come from the germline V gene. The CDR3 is 14 residues long. Deletions cut 3 bases from V and 2 bases from J, with 7 bases between. Here the CDR3 reads CASSFRANTGELFF. The CDR3 nucleotides are TGTGCCAGCAGCTTCAGGGCAAACACCGGGGAGCTGTTTTTT. Filled out from reference TRBV7-2 and TRBJ2-2, the complete variable domain reads GAGVSQSPSNKVTEKGKDVELRCDPISGHTALYWYRQSLGQGLEFLIYFQGNSAPDKSGLPSDRFSAERTGGSVSTLTIQRTQQEDSAVYLCASSFRANTGELFFGEGSRLTVL.

The chain has TRBV2 and TRBJ1-1; the match to TRBD1 covers 9 bases. J was trimmed by 1 base and V by 8 bases; bases with no gene match: 5. The CDR3 is made up of 14 amino acids. Germline V CDR1 and CDR2: SNHLY, FYNNEI. The CDR3 DNA reads TGTGCCAGCCGGACAGGGGCCGAGAACACTGAAGCTTTCTTT. This codes for CASRTGAENTEAFF. Combining the CDR3 with reference TRBV2 and TRBJ1-1 gives the whole variable domain EPEVTQTPSHQVTQMGQEVILRCVPISNHLYFYWYRQILGQKVEFLVSFYNNEISEKSEIFDDQFSVERPDGSNFTLKIRSTKLEDSAMYFCASRTGAENTEAFFGQGTRLTVV.

V usage is TRBV2 and J usage is TRBJ1-5; D is ambiguous. The germline gives CDR1 SNHLY, CDR2 FYNNEI. The CDR3 is 14 residues long. Trimming left V 0 bases short and J 1 base short, with 4 bases between. CDR3 nucleotide sequence: TGTGCCAGCAGTGAAGCGATAAGCAATCAGCCCCAGCATTTT. Amino acid sequence: CASSEAISNQPQHF.

CDR3 nucleotides: TGTGCCAGCAGCTTGGGTTTACGGGCTGCTGGAAACACCATATATTTT. Protein sequence: CASSLGLRAAGNTIYF. J is TRBJ1-3 and V is TRBV5-4; no definite D call. Trimming cost V 0 bases and J 2 bases, with 12 bases left between them. This CDR3 has 16 residues. Germline V gives CDR1 SGHNT, CDR2 YYREEE (reference sequence).

This clone was found a few times. This chain links TRBV7-3 with TRBJ2-1, with TRBD2 as a possible D gene (5 bases). Germline V gene sequence: CDR1 SGHTA, CDR2 FQGTGA. This CDR3 is built from 15 residues. V lost 5 bases and J 4 bases, leaving 15 bases between the germline ends. The CDR3, as DNA: TGTGCCAGCAGCATAGACGGACTTAGATACAATGAGCAGTTCTTC. Protein sequence: CASSIDGLRYNEQFF.

This clone was counted once. The chain carries TRBV28 and TRBJ2-1; 8 nucleotides align to TRBD2. After removal of 7 bases from V and 6 bases from J, the junction contained 5 bases not matched to a gene. Germline-derived CDR1 and CDR2 are MDHEN and SYDVKM. The CDR3 has 13 amino acids. CDR3 nucleotide sequence: TGTGCCAGCACAGCGGGAGAGGGCAATGAGCAGTTCTTC. Translating gives CASTAGEGNEQFF.

The chain carries TRBV5-1 and TRBJ1-4; D uncertain. Looked up from germline, CDR1 is SGHRS and CDR2 is YFSETQ. Trimming removed 4 bases at V and 6 bases at J, with 16 bases between. The CDR3 extends over 15 amino acids. The CDR3 coding sequence is TGCGCCAGCAGCCCGGACCGGGTGTCGGATGAAAAACTGTTTTTT. Translation: CASSPDRVSDEKLFF.

The rearrangement joins TRBV19 to TRBJ1-6, with TRBD1 as a possible D gene (6 bases). The CDR3 covers 14 residues. Germline V gives CDR1 LNHDA, CDR2 SQIVND (reference sequence). Trimming left V 5 bases short and J 7 bases short, with 12 bases between. This CDR3 reads CASSSGGPNSPLHF. In DNA form, the CDR3 reads TGTGCCAGTAGTTCCGGGGGGCCGAATTCACCCCTCCACTTT. Full variable domain (remainder filled in from reference TRBV19 and TRBJ1-6): DGGITQSPKYLFRKEGQNVTLSCEQNLNHDAMYWYRQDPGQGLRLIYYSQIVNDFQKGDIAEGYSVSREKKESFPLTVTSAQKNPTAFYLCASSSGGPNSPLHFGNGTRLTVT.

V gene TRBV4-1 combines with J gene TRBJ1-2; 7 nucleotides align to TRBD1. CDR3 length: 15 amino acids. Germline-derived CDR1 and CDR2 are MGHRA and YSYEKL. V was clipped by 0 bases and J by 7 bases; unmatched bases: 8. In DNA form, the CDR3 reads TGCGCCAGCAGCCAAGAGGAACAGGGGATGAGTGGCTACACCTTC. It translates to CASSQEEQGMSGYTF.

The chain carries TRBV7-2 and TRBJ2-7, with 12 bases that match TRBD2. CDR3 length: 15 residues. The V gene's germline CDR1 is SGHTA and CDR2 FQGNSA. Germline trimming cut 1 base from V and 5 bases from J; bases unmatched to any gene: 3. As DNA, the CDR3 is TGTGCCAGCAGCTTAGAGGCTAGCGGGGGGGACGAGCAGTACTTC. Encoded protein: CASSLEASGGDEQYF.

This clone has only one observation. This sequence joins TRBV4-2 and TRBJ2-7; 10 nucleotides line up with TRBD2. The CDR3 has 16 amino acids. CDR1 is LGHNA, CDR2 YNFKEQ, per germline. The ends lost 4 bases at V and 5 bases at J; junction bases unmatched: 11. CDR3 in amino acids: CASSPKPSGSRNEQYF. DNA of the CDR3: TGTGCCAGCAGCCCGAAACCTAGCGGGAGTCGGAACGAGCAGTACTTC.

The chain has TRBV5-4 and TRBJ2-1; unclear D gene. Germline-derived CDR1 and CDR2 are SGHNT and YYREEE (reference sequence). The CDR3 is 13 residues long. The CDR3 coding sequence is TGTGCTACAGAGGCCCCCAAGATAAATGAGCAGTTCTTC. This translates into CATEAPKINEQFF.

This chain uses TRBV4-1 with TRBJ2-5; D is perhaps TRBD1 or TRBD2 (5 bases each). The CDR3 length is 15 residues. V gave up 0 bases and J gave up 5 bases, with 13 bases separating them. CDR1 and CDR2 (germline): MGHRA, YSYEKL. The CDR3 is CASSQDGGPRETQYF. DNA for the CDR3: TGCGCCAGCAGCCAAGATGGGGGACCCCGGGAGACCCAGTACTTC.

The chain is built from TRBV25-1 and TRBJ1-1, with TRBD1 matching over 8 bases. Germline CDR1 and CDR2: MGHDK and SYGVNS. Trimming removed 6 bases from V and 1 base from J; junction bases left unmatched: 4. The CDR3 loop spans 14 amino acids. The CDR3 DNA is TGTGCCAGCAGAGACAGGGGCGAGAACACTGAAGCTTTCTTT. Protein sequence: CASRDRGENTEAFF.

This clone was seen once. The chain carries TRBV9 and TRBJ2-5; D is possibly TRBD1 (5 bases). Trimming cost V 0 bases and J 1 base, with 10 bases left between them. The CDR3 contains 15 residues. Germline-derived CDR1 and CDR2 are SGDLS and YYNGEE. As DNA, the CDR3 is TGTGCCAGCAGCGTAGAAGGGGTCATCCAAGAGACCCAGTACTTC. Protein: CASSVEGVIQETQYF.

The rearrangement uses TRBV27 and TRBJ2-1; 9 bases align to TRBD1. V shed 2 bases and J 7 bases; nucleotides not matched to a gene: 6. CDR1 MNHEY and CDR2 SMNVEV come from the germline V gene (reference sequence). The CDR3 extends over 15 amino acids. This CDR3 reads CASSLAGQGSNEQFF. DNA of the CDR3: TGTGCCAGCAGTTTAGCGGGACAGGGTTCGAATGAGCAGTTCTTC.

This clone was counted a single time. J is TRBJ2-2 and V is TRBV4-1; D might be TRBD1 (6 bases). The germline V gene encodes CDR1 MGHRA and CDR2 YSYEKL. Trimming pared 4 bases from V and 6 bases from J, leaving 12 bases between. The CDR3 consists of 14 residues. The CDR3 DNA sequence: TGCGCCAGCAGCCTTTCACAGGGCGCCGGGGAGCTGTTTTTT. Encoded protein: CASSLSQGAGELFF.

The V call is TRBV7-8, the J call TRBJ2-1; 9 bases are shared with TRBD2. Looked up from germline, CDR1 is SGHVS and CDR2 is FQNEAQ. This CDR3 contains 16 residues. The ends lost 1 base at V and 7 bases at J; junction bases unmatched: 8. The CDR3: CASSLVAGVGFNEQFF. The CDR3 DNA follows: TGTGCCAGCAGCTTAGTAGCGGGAGTAGGATTTAATGAGCAGTTCTTC. Supplemented by reference TRBV7-8 and TRBJ2-1, the full variable domain reads GAGVSQSPRYKVAKRGQDVALRCDPISGHVSLFWYQQALGQGPEFLTYFQNEAQLDKSGLPSDRFFAERPEGSVSTLKIQRTQQEDSAVYLCASSLVAGVGFNEQFFGPGTRLTVL.

The chain is built from TRBV11-3 and TRBJ2-7; D possibly matches TRBD1 or TRBD2 (5 bases each). Germline CDR1 reads SGHNT; CDR2 reads YENEEA. V was cut by 5 bases and J by 2 bases, with 13 bases left in between. The CDR3 totals 14 residues. The DNA for the CDR3 is TGTGCCAGCAGCCGCCGGGACCGGGCCTACGAGCAGTACTTC. Protein: CASSRRDRAYEQYF.

The sample holds one count of this clone. This chain connects TRBV6-5 to TRBJ1-2, with D perhaps matching TRBD1 (6 bases). The V gene lost 3 bases and the J gene lost 3 bases, with 14 bases spanning the gap. The CDR3 length is 15 residues. CDR1 and CDR2 (germline): MNHEY, SVGAGI. As DNA, the CDR3 is TGTGCCAGCAGTTATGGGGGGCTAAGAGACTATGGCTACACCTTC. This encodes CASSYGGLRDYGYTF.

V gene TRBV7-3 combines with J gene TRBJ2-2; D gene ambiguous. V was clipped by 5 bases and J by 1 base, with 8 bases between them. The length of the CDR3 is 14 residues. Germline V gene data show CDR1 as SGHTA and CDR2 as FQGTGA. In nucleotides, the CDR3 is TGTGCCAGCAGCCCGAGTGTGAACACCGGGGAGCTGTTTTTT. This translates into CASSPSVNTGELFF.

The V gene is TRBV6-6, the J gene TRBJ2-7, with D uncertain. CDR3 length equals 13 residues. The V gene lost 7 bases and the J gene lost 1 base, with 11 bases spanning the gap. The germline CDR1 and CDR2 sequences are MNHNY and SVGAGI (reference sequence). The CDR3 sequence: CASTPDGSYEQYF. The DNA of the CDR3 is TGTGCCAGCACCCCCGACGGATCCTACGAGCAGTACTTC.

By frequency in the sample, this clone is medium-sized. This rearrangement joins TRBV28 to TRBJ2-5; 7 bases fit TRBD2. Germline V gene sequence: CDR1 MDHEN, CDR2 SYDVKM. Trimming at V came to 6 bases and at J to 5 bases, leaving 12 bases not matched to a gene. The CDR3 is 15 amino acids. CDR3 in DNA: TGTGCCAGCAGATTAACAAGCGGGGCCCGGGAGACCCAGTACTTC. Protein sequence: CASRLTSGARETQYF.

The chain recombines TRBV28 with TRBJ1-2; D unresolved. Germline lookup yields CDR1 MDHEN and CDR2 SYDVKM. V was cut by 6 bases and J by 8 bases, with 10 bases left in between. CDR3 length: 11 residues. CDR3 in DNA: TGTGCCAGCAGGTCTGGGAGGGGCTACACCTTC. It specifies CASRSGRGYTF.